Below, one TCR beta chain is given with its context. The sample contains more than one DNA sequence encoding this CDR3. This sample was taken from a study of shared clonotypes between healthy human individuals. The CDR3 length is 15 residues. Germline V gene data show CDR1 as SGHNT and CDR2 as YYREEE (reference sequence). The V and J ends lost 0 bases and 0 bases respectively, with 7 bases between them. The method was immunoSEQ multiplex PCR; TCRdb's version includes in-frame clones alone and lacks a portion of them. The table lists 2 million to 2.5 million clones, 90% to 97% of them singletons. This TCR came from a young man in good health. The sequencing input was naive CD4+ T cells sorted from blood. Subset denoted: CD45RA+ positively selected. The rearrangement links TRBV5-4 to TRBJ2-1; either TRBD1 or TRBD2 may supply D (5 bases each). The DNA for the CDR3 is TGTGCCAGCAGCTTGGGGGGGAGCTCCTACAATGAGCAGTTCTTC. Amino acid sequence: CASSLGGSSYNEQFF.